This T cell receptor (beta chain) was recovered during a study of blood T cells in healthy people across ages. Points from the study as a whole: The study regarded diversity estimates from one million T cells as underestimates. Long-lived donors exceeded aged donors in naive CD4+ cells and diversity. While age rose, TCR beta diversity per million T cells dropped in a roughly linear way.

This CDR3 comprises 13 residues. V was pared by 5 bases and J by 6 bases, with 9 bases of the junction left unmatched. From germline, CDR1 is DFQATT and CDR2 SNEGSKA (reference sequence). This clonotype was recorded many times. Its specificity is not known. Each donor gave around 9.6 milliliters of peripheral blood. For the second PCR, which ran for about 6 to 11 cycles, a sample-barcoded 5' primer and a J-beta primer mix were used. Via MiXCR, TCRdb re-called the 5' RACE reads, giving one row per CDR3 protein. Among under 1,000,000 distinct CDR3 sequences listed, under 40% were seen once. This TCR was sampled from a man aged 18-30 years in good health. This chain connects TRBV20-1 to TRBJ1-2, with TRBD1 matching over 7 bases. The sample was blood. As DNA, the CDR3 is TGCAGTGCTGGATCCGGGACAGTCGATGGCTACACCTTC. This codes for CSAGSGTVDGYTF.